This TCR beta chain was retrieved from a study of PD-1 blockade in classical Hodgkin lymphoma. About the study: Intravenous delivery of nivolumab at 3 mg/kg to patients occurred every 2 weeks. Whole-study findings and limits: Prior to therapy, complete responders displayed diversity much like that of newly diagnosed patients. TCR diversity at baseline was reported to be reduced in newly diagnosed patients relative to healthy donors.

Trimming shortened V by 4 bases and J by 2 bases, and 15 bases separated the two germline ends. Germline V gene data show CDR1 as SGHDT and CDR2 as YYEEEE. CDR3 length: 15 amino acids. This clone has only a few counts. Its antigen is currently unknown. Following autologous stem cell transplantation, relapse occurred in every patient, and exposure to brentuximab vedotin varied. The method was immunoSEQ multiplex PCR; TCRdb's version includes in-frame clones alone and lacks a portion of them. The table records 15,000 or so clones, less than 70% of them present only once. V gene TRBV5-6 combines with J gene TRBJ2-5; unclear D gene. The sequence was collected from a human donor with classical Hodgkin lymphoma. Material: peripheral blood mononuclear cells (PBMCs), obtained at baseline. The CDR3 sequence is CASSPTLAGQETQYF. The DNA of the CDR3 is TGTGCCAGCAGCCCGACACTGGCCGGGCAAGAGACCCAGTACTTC.